One TCR beta chain is described in this entry. This clone was counted between two and nine times. This receptor's antigen is unknown. Within one base of it there is no much larger clone, and no base qualities were kept. This entry belongs to a study of beta chain features in type 1 diabetes (dated by TCRdb to the late 2010s). General notes on the study: Mean age, gender distribution, total cell number and subset yield did not differ between patients and healthy donors. A total of about 100,000,000 sorted cells were examined across all samples, and RNA yield correlated strongly with the number of cells per subset. The study compared the TCRB repertoires of sorted circulating CD4+ T cell subsets in recently diagnosed type 1 diabetes patients with those in matched healthy donors. Naive and central memory subsets were obtained from all 30 or so donors, but regulatory and stem cell-like memory subsets were isolated from only 8 patients and 8 healthy donors. The investigation overall reported the following: Shorter templates might have been favored by PCR, but patient and control samples were amplified and corrected together, so both groups would have been affected equally by any skew. At VDJ recombination sites, type 1 diabetes patients had fewer insertions and more deleted nucleotides, which implies abnormalities in thymic rearrangement. Type 1 diabetes patients showed a moderate but significant shortening of TCRB CDR3 length in all four CD4+ subsets. Naive, central memory and regulatory TCRB repertoires appeared more similar among patients than among healthy donors. Sequencing cDNA rather than genomic DNA could over-represent highly expressing activated cells, although activation and CD3 levels did not differ between groups. HLA sub-analyses involved small numbers of individuals, so any influence of HLA type on TCRB rearrangement remained unresolved.

The High Capacity cDNA Reverse Transcription Kit was used to reverse transcribe all of the isolated RNA, meaning that expressed TCRB transcripts were what got sequenced. Deep immunoSEQ sequencing was applied to naive, central memory and regulatory T cell samples, giving an average of about 3.8 million total reads per sample. Sorted cells were lysed in RLT buffer, and RNA was extracted using DNase-treated RNeasy Micro or Mini kits according to cell number. To prevent cross-contamination, each cell subset was processed individually, whereas patient and healthy donor samples were processed jointly. The immunoSEQ multiplex PCR was used to amplify TCRB sequences from cDNA, generating 87-bp fragments that spanned the CDR3 region. Sequencing of the amplicons was done on the Illumina HiSeq platform. On the authors' methods: PCR bias was corrected computationally using synthetic template baselines, and reads within Hamming distance 2 were collapsed, with unmergeable singletons discarded. Reads were aligned against IMGT to assign V, D and J genes, CDR3 length and insertions or deletions at six rearrangement sites. Within each subset, clonotype counts were normalized to the number of sorted cells before true diversity and Gini coefficients were calculated with the tcR R package. Repertoire sharing was quantified using the overlap coefficient calculated on TCRB nucleotide sequences. Not all clones reach the TCRdb copy of this immuneACCESS table, which keeps in-frame sequences only. Checked studies attribute under half of the gap to unresolved V genes and leave the rest unexplained. The V and J calls and the clone size are those of that table, but D and trimming were determined from the DNA. For this sample the table gives about 150,000 clones, of which approximately 8.1% were detected only once. The leading ten clones occupy 0.65% of the sample.

Each donor gave one peripheral blood draw, averaging around 0.11 L, which was collected into heparinised tubes. A BD FACSAria II and a panel including CD45RO, CCR7, CD25, CD127, CD95 and CD27 were used to sort naive, central memory, regulatory and stem cell-like memory CD4+ T cells. Purity was above 95% for every sorted population. Right away, PBMCs were isolated by Lymphoprep density gradient centrifugation and were stained directly, with no culture step. Samples were stained and sorted in pairs, with one healthy donor and one patient per experiment, so that batch effects were minimized. From the cysteine up to the phenylalanine, the CDR3 has a length of 14 residues. Only the CDR3 portion is preserved as DNA: 42 bases, with reading frame beginning at the first base. V is shortened by 7 bases, J by 0 bases, and the region joining them spans 12 bases. According to the germline V gene (reference sequence), CDR1 reads MNHEY and CDR2 reads SMNVEV.

The sample comprised central memory CD4+ T cells from blood. The source of this sequence is a man aged 18-30 years in good health. The sequence links TRBV27 to TRBJ1-1, with the D gene too uncertain to name. The CDR3 here reads CASMRPGMNTEAFF. The bases read TGTGCCAGCATGAGGCCGGGGATGAACACTGAAGCTTTCTTT.